The clone carrying this TCR beta chain was seen a handful of times. From the 5' RACE reads, TCRdb called clonotypes with MiXCR, one entry per CDR3 protein. The profile shows approximately 99,000 distinct CDR3 sequences, roughly a sixth of them singletons. The trim removed 6 bases at V and 6 bases at J, leaving 5 bases unmatched. This CDR3 is 12 amino acids long. Germline loops: CDR1 MNHNY, CDR2 SVGAGI (reference sequence). The data are from a study of T-cell memory formation after mild COVID-19. This clonotype was obtained from a man younger than 35 who had mild COVID-19 (a few samples of this study predate the infection). Cell type and time point are not known. Source material: PBMCs or a T cell subset sorted from them (not recorded which). This chain uses TRBV6-6 with TRBJ2-7; 7 nucleotides agree with TRBD1. The CDR3 DNA reads as TGTGCCAGCAGGAACAGGGGTATCGAGCAGTACGTC. Its translation is CASRNRGIEQYV.